The clone carrying this TCR beta chain was seen at least ten times. Its antigen is unknown. Template material for amplifying TCR beta CDR3 regions consisted of RNA transcripts. Carried out on the TCR CDR3, a first-round RT-PCR used the HTBI primer set. TCRdb ran MiXCR on the multiplex PCR reads and lists one entry per CDR3 protein. The table has approximately 600,000 distinct CDR3 sequences, 14% to 15% seen once. This specimen belongs to a study of T cells in Graves' hyperthyroidism and ophthalmopathy. Study details: Sampling of peripheral blood happened at initial diagnosis, prior to any treatment.

General observations from the study: Among thyroid clonotypes expanded above 0.001, most also appeared in blood. Before onset, ophthalmopathy was predicted by the model a median around 6.2 months earlier. Separating ophthalmopathy from stable hyperthyroidism was achieved by a 13 V-J model.

What was sequenced was blood. The clonotype comes from a woman aged 40 to 50 with Graves' ophthalmopathy.

The CDR3: CAWSFGGTRETQYF. CDR3 sequence (DNA): TGTGCCTGGAGTTTTGGCGGAACCAGAGAGACCCAGTACTTC. The genes are TRBV30 and TRBJ2-5; D remains ambiguous. There are 14 residues in the CDR3. The germline CDR1 and CDR2 sequences are GTSNPN and SVGIG (reference sequence). With 2 bases removed from V and 4 bases from J, the gap between germline ends came to 14 bases.